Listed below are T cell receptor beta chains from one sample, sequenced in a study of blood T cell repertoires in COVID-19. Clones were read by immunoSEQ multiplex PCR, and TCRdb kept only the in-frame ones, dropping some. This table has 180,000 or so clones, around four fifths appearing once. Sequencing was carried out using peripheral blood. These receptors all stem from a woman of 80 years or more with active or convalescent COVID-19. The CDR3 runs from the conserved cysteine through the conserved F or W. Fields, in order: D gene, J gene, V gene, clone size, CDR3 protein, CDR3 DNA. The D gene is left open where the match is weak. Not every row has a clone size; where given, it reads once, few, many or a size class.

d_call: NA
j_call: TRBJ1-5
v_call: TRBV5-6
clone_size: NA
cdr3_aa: CASSRFGGAPEQPQHF
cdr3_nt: TGTGCCAGCAGCCGCTTTGGGGGCGCCCCGGAACAGCCCCAGCATTTT

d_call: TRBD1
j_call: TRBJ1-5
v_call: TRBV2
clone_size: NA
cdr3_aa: CASSVTGEGAQHF
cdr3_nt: TGTGCCAGCAGCGTTACAGGGGAAGGAGCCCAGCATTTT

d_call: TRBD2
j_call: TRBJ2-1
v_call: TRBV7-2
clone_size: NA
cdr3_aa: CASSPWTSGGNEQFF
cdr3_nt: TGTGCCAGCAGCCCTTGGACTAGCGGGGGTAATGAGCAGTTCTTC

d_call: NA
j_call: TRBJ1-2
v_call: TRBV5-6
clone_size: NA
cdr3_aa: CASSFVQASYGYTF
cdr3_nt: TGTGCCAGCAGCTTCGTGCAAGCTTCTTATGGCTACACCTTC

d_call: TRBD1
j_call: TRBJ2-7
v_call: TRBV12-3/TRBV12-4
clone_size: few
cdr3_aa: CASSTTGGYEQYF
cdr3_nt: TGTGCCAGCAGTACAACAGGGGGCTACGAGCAGTACTTC

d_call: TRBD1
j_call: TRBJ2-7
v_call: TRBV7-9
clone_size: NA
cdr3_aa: CASSLDRGEQYF
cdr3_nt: TGTGCCAGCAGCTTGGACAGGGGCGAGCAGTACTTC

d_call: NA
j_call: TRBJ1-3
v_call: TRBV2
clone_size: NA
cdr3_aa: CASSRTPGNTIYF
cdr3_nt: TGTGCCAGCAGTCGGACACCCGGAAACACCATATATTTT

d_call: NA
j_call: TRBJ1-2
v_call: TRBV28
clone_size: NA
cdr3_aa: CASRRGRSNYGYTF
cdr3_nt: TGTGCCAGCCGACGGGGTCGCTCCAACTATGGCTACACCTTC

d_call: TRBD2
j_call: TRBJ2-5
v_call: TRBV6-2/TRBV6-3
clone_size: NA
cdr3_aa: CASSPGTSHPGQETQYF
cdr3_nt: TGTGCCAGCAGCCCCGGGACTAGTCACCCGGGCCAAGAGACCCAGTACTTC

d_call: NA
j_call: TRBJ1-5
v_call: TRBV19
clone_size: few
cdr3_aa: CASSGGGGQPQHF
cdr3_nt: TGTGCCAGTAGTGGGGGAGGTGGTCAGCCCCAGCATTTT

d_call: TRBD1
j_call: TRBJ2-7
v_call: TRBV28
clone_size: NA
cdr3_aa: CASKLGDRVNEQYF
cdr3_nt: TGTGCCAGCAAGCTGGGGGACAGGGTAAACGAGCAGTACTTC

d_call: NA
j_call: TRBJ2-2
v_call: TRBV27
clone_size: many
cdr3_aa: CASTGDSAYTGELFF
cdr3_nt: TGTGCCAGCACCGGGGACTCCGCGTATACCGGGGAGCTGTTTTTT

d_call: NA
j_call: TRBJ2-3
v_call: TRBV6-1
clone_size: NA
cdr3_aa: CASSGRSYTDTQYF
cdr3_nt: TGTGCCAGCAGTGGTCGGTCTTACACAGATACGCAGTATTTT

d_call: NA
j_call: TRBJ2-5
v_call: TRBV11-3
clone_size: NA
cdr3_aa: CASSRGDQETQYF
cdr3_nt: TGTGCCAGCAGCCGCGGGGACCAAGAGACCCAGTACTTC

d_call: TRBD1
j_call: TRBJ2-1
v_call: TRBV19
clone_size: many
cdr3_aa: CASSTHHRTGYNEQFF
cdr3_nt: TGTGCCAGTAGTACTCACCATCGGACAGGGTACAATGAGCAGTTCTTC

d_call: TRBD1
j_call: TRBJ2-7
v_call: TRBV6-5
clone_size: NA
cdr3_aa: CASSYSDRGFSYEQYF
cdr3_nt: TGTGCCAGCAGTTACTCGGACAGGGGCTTTTCCTACGAGCAGTACTTC

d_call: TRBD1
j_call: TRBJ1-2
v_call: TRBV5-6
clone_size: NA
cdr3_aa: CASSFNPGQSYGYTF
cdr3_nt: TGTGCCAGCAGTTTTAACCCGGGACAGTCCTATGGCTACACCTTC

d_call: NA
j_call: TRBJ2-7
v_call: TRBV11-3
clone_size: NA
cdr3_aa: CASSSGYEQYF
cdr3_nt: TGTGCCAGCAGCTCGGGATACGAGCAGTACTTC

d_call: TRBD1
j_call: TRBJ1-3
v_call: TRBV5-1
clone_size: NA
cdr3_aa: CASPFLPDRGSGNTIYF
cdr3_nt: TGCGCCAGCCCCTTCCTACCTGACAGGGGATCAGGAAACACCATATATTTT

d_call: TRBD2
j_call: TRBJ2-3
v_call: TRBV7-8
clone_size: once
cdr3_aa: CASSPGLAGGQWYNFNATDTQYF
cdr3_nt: TGTGCCAGCAGCCCGGGACTAGCGGGGGGGCAGTGGTATAACTTTAACGCCACAGATACGCAGTATTTT

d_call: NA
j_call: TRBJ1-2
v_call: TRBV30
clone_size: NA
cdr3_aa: CAWSGQSNYGYTF
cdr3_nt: TGTGCCTGGAGTGGACAGTCCAACTATGGCTACACCTTC

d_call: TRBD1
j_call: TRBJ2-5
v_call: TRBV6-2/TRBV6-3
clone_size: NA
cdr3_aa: CASSYNQGALQETQYF
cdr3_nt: TGTGCCAGCAGTTACAATCAGGGGGCCCTCCAAGAGACCCAGTACTTC

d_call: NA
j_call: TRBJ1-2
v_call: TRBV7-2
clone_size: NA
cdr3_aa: CASTHRVGNYGYTF
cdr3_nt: TGTGCCAGTACTCACAGGGTCGGGAACTATGGCTACACCTTC

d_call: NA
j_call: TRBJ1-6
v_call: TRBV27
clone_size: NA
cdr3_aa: CASSFLVGGGTDSPLHF
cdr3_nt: TGTGCCAGCAGTTTTCTGGTAGGCGGGGGTACGGATTCACCCCTCCACTTT

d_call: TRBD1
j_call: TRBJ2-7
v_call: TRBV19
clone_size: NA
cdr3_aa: CASSTRDRGSYEQYF
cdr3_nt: TGTGCCAGTAGTACCCGGGACAGGGGATCCTACGAGCAGTACTTC

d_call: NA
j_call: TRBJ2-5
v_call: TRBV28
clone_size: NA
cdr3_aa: CASSLMSGLRETQYF
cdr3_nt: TGTGCCAGCAGTTTAATGAGCGGTCTGAGGGAGACCCAGTACTTC

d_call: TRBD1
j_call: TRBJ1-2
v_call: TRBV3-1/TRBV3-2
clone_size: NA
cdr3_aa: CASSHPGQGYGYTF
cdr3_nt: TGTGCCAGCAGCCACCCAGGACAGGGCTATGGCTACACCTTC

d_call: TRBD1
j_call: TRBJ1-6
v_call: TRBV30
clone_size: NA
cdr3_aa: CAWSVDRGYSPLHF
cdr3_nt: TGTGCCTGGAGTGTAGACAGGGGGTATTCACCCCTCCACTTT

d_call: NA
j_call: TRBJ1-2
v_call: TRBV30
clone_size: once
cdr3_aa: CAWSTPFWPYGYTF
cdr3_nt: TGTGCCTGGAGCACCCCGTTCTGGCCCTATGGCTACACCTTC

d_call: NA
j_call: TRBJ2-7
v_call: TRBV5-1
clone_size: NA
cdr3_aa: CASSLDREYEQYF
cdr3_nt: TGCGCCAGCAGCTTGGACAGGGAGTACGAGCAGTACTTC

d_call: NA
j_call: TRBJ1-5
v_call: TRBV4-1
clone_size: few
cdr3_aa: CASSHEVYSTQPQHF
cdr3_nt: TGCGCCAGCAGCCACGAGGTCTACTCGACCCAGCCCCAGCATTTT

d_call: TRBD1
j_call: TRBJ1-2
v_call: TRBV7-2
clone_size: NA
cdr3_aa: CASSPKGTGYDVGGYTF
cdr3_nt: TGTGCCAGCAGCCCGAAAGGGACAGGATACGATGTAGGTGGCTACACCTTC

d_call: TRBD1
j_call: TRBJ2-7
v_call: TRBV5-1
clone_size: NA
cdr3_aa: CASSLGGTAISYEQYF
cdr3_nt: TGCGCCAGCAGCTTGGGAGGGACAGCGATCTCCTACGAGCAGTACTTC

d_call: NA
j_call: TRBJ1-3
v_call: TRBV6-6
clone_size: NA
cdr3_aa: CASSYSGAIGNTIYF
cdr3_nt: TGTGCCAGCAGTTACAGCGGAGCAATAGGAAACACCATATATTTT

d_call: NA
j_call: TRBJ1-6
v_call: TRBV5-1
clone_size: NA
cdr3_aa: CASSLDTGWDSPLHF
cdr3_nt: TGCGCCAGCAGCTTGGACACAGGATGGGATTCACCCCTCCACTTT

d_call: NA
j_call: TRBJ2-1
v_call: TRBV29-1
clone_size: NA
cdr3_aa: CSALRLDRRANEQFF
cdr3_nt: TGCAGCGCCCTCCGCCTGGACAGAAGAGCGAATGAGCAGTTCTTC

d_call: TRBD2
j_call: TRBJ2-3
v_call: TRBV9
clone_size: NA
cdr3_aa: CASSAPSGVSTDTQYF
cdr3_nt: TGTGCCAGCAGCGCCCCGAGCGGGGTTAGCACAGATACGCAGTATTTT

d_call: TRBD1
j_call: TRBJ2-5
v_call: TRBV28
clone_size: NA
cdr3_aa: CASSSRTGWETQYF
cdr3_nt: TGTGCCAGCAGTTCCCGGACAGGGTGGGAGACCCAGTACTTC

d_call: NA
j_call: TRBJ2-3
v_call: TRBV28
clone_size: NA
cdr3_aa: CASSLRGNTDTQYF
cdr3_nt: TGTGCCAGCAGTTTAAGGGGGAACACAGATACGCAGTATTTT

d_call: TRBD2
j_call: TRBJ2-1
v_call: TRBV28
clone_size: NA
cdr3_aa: CASSRPGLAVDEQFF
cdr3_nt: TGTGCCAGCAGTCGGCCGGGACTAGCGGTTGATGAGCAGTTCTTC

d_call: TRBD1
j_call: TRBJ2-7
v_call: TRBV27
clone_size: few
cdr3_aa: CASKRGPGGHEQYF
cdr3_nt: TGTGCCAGCAAACGGGGACCAGGGGGCCACGAGCAGTACTTC

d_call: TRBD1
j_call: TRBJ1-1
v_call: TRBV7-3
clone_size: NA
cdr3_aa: CASSRTGNTEAFF
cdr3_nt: TGTGCCAGCAGCCGGACAGGGAACACTGAAGCTTTCTTT

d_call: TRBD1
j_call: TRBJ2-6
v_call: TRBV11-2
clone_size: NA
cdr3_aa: CASSVRTGQHSGANVLTF
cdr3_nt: TGTGCCAGCAGCGTCCGGACAGGGCAACACTCTGGGGCCAACGTCCTGACTTTC

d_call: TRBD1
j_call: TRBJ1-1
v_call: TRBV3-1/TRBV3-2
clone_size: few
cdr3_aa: CASSQGGTDRGLMNTEAFF
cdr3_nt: TGTGCCAGCAGCCAAGGGGGTACGGACAGGGGGTTGATGAACACTGAAGCTTTCTTT

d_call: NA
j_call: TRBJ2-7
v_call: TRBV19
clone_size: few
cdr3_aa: CASSRAGPYEQYF
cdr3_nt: TGTGCCAGTAGTAGGGCAGGGCCCTACGAGCAGTACTTC

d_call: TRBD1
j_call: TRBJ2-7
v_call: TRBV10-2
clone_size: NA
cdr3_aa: CASSESGNRGSREQYF
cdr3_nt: TGCGCCAGCAGTGAGTCTGGAAACAGGGGATCGAGGGAGCAGTACTTC

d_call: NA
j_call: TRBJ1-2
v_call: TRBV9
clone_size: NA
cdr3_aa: CASSVAPTVSYYGYTF
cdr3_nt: TGTGCCAGCAGCGTGGCCCCGACAGTCTCATACTATGGCTACACCTTC

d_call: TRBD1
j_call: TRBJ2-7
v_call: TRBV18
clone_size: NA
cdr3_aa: CASSPYQGASSSEQYF
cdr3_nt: TGTGCCAGCTCACCGTACCAGGGGGCTTCGAGCTCCGAGCAGTACTTC

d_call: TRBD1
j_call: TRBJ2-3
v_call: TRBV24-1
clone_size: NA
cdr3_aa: CATRRQGRGHTDTQYF
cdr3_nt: TGTGCCACCAGGCGACAGGGTAGAGGGCACACAGATACGCAGTATTTT

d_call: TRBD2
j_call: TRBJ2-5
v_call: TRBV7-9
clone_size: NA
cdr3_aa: CASSRTSGGTFQETQYF
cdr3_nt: TGTGCCAGCAGCCGGACTAGCGGGGGGACCTTCCAAGAGACCCAGTACTTC

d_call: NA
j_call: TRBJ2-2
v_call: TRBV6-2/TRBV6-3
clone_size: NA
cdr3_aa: CASSRTRIDTGELFF
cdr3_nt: TGTGCCAGCAGCCGAACACGAATCGACACCGGGGAGCTGTTTTTT

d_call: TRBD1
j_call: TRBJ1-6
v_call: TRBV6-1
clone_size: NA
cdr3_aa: CASSGQGIGVNSPLHF
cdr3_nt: TGTGCCAGCAGTGGACAGGGAATAGGGGTTAATTCACCCCTCCACTTT

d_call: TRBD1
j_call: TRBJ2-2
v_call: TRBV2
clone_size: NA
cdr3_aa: CASSEEGGDTGELFF
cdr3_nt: TGTGCCAGCAGTGAAGAAGGGGGCGACACCGGGGAGCTGTTTTTT

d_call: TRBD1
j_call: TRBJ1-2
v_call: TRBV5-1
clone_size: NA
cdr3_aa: CASSLNSGQGDYGYTF
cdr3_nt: TGCGCCAGCAGCTTAAATTCCGGACAGGGGGACTATGGCTACACCTTC

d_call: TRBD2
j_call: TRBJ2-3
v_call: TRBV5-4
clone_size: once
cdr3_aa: CASSSVRSGGGSDTQYF
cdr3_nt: TGTGCCAGCAGCTCCGTACGTAGCGGGGGAGGTTCAGATACGCAGTATTTT

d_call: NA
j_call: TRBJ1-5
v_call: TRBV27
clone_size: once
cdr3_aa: CASSLRQGHQPQHF
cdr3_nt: TGTGCCAGCAGTTTAAGGCAGGGCCATCAGCCCCAGCATTTT

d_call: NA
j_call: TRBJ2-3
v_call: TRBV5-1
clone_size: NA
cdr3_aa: CASSTGQLKYTDTQYF
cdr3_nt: TGCGCCAGCAGCACAGGACAGCTAAAATACACAGATACGCAGTATTTT

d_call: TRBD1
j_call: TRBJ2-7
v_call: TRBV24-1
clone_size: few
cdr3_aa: CATGDRGRGYEQYF
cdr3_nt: TGTGCCACCGGGGACAGGGGGCGCGGTTACGAGCAGTACTTC